The sequence of this T cell receptor (beta chain) was determined in a study of identical twins. cDNA carried unique molecular identifiers, and a universal primer site was added by template switching. TCRdb itself ran the 5' RACE reads through MiXCR, one entry per CDR3 protein. The table lists about 900,000 distinct CDR3 sequences, around an eighth of them singletons. The study's findings and limits: With abundant cord blood beta clonotypes, insertions were fewer; memory repertoires showed no such pattern. Invariant MAIT and iNKT cells could partly confound zero-insertion analyses.

Trimming cost V 5 bases and J 7 bases; bases outside gene matches: 8. The germline CDR1 and CDR2 sequences are MNHEY and SMNVEV (reference sequence). The CDR3 spans 14 residues. Concerning this clonotype: Its matching antigen is unknown.

These same records also appear under a second study, on yellow fever vaccine responses in identical twins. As that report states: Convergence reportedly seemed to mark part of the twins' vaccine T cell response, with personalization marking the rest.

The chain links TRBV27 to TRBJ2-7, with 10 bases matching TRBD1. The sequenced material came from PBMCs. The receptor was derived from a woman under 30 in good health. CDR3 nucleotide sequence: TGTGCCAGCAGTGGACAGGGGGATATCGGTGAGCAGTACTTC. Its protein product is CASSGQGDIGEQYF.